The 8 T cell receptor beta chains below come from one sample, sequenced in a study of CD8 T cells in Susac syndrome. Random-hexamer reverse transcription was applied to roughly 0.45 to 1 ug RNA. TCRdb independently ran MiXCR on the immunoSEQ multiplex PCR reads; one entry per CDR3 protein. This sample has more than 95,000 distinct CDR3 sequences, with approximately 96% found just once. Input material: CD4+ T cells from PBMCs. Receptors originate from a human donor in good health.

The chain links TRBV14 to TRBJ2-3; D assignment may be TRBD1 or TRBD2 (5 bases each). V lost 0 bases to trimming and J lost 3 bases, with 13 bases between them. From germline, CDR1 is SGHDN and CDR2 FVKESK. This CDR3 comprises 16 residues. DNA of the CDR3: TGTGCCAGCAGCCAAGATCGGGGCTACCGTACAGATACGCAGTATTTT. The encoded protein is CASSQDRGYRTDTQYF. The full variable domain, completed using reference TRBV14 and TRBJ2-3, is EAGVTQFPSHSVIEKGQTVTLRCDPISGHDNLYWYRRVMGKEIKFLLHFVKESKQDESGMPNNRFLAERTGGTYSTLKVQPAELEDSGVYFCASSQDRGYRTDTQYFGPGTRLTVL.

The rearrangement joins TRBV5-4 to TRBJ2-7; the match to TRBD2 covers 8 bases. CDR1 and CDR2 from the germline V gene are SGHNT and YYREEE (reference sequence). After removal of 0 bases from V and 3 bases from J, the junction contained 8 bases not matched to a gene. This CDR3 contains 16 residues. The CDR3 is CASSLVVGRDLYEQYF. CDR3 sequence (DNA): TGTGCCAGCAGCTTGGTCGTCGGGAGGGACCTCTACGAGCAGTACTTC. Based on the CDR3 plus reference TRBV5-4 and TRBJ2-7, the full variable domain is ETGVTQSPTHLIKTRGQQVTLRCSSQSGHNTVSWYQQALGQGPQFIFQYYREEENGRGNFPPRFSGLQFPNYSSELNVNALELDDSALYLCASSLVVGRDLYEQYFGPGTRLTVT.

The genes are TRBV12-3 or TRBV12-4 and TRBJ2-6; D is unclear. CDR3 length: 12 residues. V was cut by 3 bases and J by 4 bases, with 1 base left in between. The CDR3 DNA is TGTGCCAGCAGTTTCGGGGCCAACGTCCTGACTTTC. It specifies CASSFGANVLTF.

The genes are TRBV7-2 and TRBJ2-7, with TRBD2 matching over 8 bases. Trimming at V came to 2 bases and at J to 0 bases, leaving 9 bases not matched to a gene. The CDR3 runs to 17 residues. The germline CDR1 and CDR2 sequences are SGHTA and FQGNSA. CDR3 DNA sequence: TGTGCCAGCAGCTTAAATGGGTTAGCGGGACGCTCCTACGAGCAGTACTTC. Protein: CASSLNGLAGRSYEQYF.

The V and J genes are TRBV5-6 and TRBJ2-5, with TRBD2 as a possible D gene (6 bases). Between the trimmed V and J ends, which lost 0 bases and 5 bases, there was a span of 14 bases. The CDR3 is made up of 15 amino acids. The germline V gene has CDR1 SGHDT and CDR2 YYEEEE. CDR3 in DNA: TGTGCCAGCAGCTTGGCCGGGAGAGTTAAGGAGACCCAGTACTTC. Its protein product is CASSLAGRVKETQYF.

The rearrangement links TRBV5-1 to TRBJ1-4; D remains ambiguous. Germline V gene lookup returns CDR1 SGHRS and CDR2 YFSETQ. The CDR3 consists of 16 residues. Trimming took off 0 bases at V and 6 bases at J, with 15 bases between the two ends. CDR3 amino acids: CASSLGAAGRYEKLFF. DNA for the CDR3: TGCGCCAGCAGCTTGGGGGCCGCCGGGCGGTATGAAAAACTGTTTTTT. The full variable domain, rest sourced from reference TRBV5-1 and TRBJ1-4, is KAGVTQTPRYLIKTRGQQVTLSCSPISGHRSVSWYQQTPGQGLQFLFEYFSETQRNKGNFPGRFSGRQFSNSRSEMNVSTLELGDSALYLCASSLGAAGRYEKLFFGSGTQLSVL.

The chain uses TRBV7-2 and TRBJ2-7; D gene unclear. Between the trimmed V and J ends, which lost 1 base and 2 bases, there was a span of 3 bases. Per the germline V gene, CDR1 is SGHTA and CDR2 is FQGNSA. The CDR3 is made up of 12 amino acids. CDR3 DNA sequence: TGTGCCAGCAGCTTAGATGCCTACGAGCAGTACTTC. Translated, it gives CASSLDAYEQYF.

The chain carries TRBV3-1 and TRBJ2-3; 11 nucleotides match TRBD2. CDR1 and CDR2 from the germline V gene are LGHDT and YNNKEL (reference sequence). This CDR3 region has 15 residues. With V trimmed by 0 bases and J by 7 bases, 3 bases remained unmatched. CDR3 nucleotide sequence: TGTGCCAGCAGCCAAGAAACTAGCGGGAGAAATACGCAGTATTTT. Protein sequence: CASSQETSGRNTQYF.